This T cell receptor beta chain was identified in a study of T cell responses to AZD1222 COVID-19 vaccine listed by TCRdb under 2021. General notes on the study: TCR sequencing covered some 240 trial participants: 207 given two doses of AZD1222 and 26 given two doses of MenACWY control vaccine. Trial participants were enrolled into age subgroups of 18-55, 56-69 and 70-plus years, which contained approximately 150, 28 and 58 TCR-sequenced participants, respectively.

As concerns this clone: Its antigen remains undetermined. Base qualities are not recorded, but no much larger clone differs from it by a single base.

Germline trimming amounts to 4 bases on V and 11 bases on J, with 8 as the count of junction bases outside the gene matches. The CDR3 starts with the cysteine, ends with the phenylalanine, and has 13 residues. Kept here is only the CDR3 DNA, which spans 39 bases and is read in frame from base 1. Paper-wide results and their limitations: Reportedly, almost half of the unique spike-specific TCRs recognized epitopes lying outside the regions that are mutated in the B.1.351 and B.1.1.7 variants. Spike-specific TCR breadth and depth rose significantly after two AZD1222 doses compared with day 0 and with MenACWY recipients. Conclusions about previously exposed vaccinees were limited because only a handful of AZD1222 recipients were SARS-CoV-2 seropositive at baseline. In the small 56-69-year group, the increase in depth fell short of significance, most likely because of low power. The vaccine-associated CD4 TCRs covered the entire spike protein, and the dominant responses fell in regions 160-218 and 743-854. Because no day 14 peak-response samples were available, the repertoires could be characterized only after the peak T cell response. Participants were mostly white British, with more females than males. The authors suggested clonal diversity may have been underestimated.

This specimen's time point label, interpreted: about 28 days (+/-7) after the second vaccine dose. Because spike-specific TCR depth and breadth did not differ between the two schedules, AZD1222 recipients who got a second dose at roughly 4 weeks were pooled with those who got a second dose at roughly 12 weeks. The vaccinee samples were drawn from two UK trials, COV001 and COV002, one of which was a single-blind randomized controlled phase 2/3 trial testing AZD1222 (ChAdOx1 nCoV-19) in healthy adults. For TCRbeta chain sequencing, PBMC samples were collected from trial participants at day 0 and at day 28 after the second dose. The CDR3 regions of human TCRbeta chains were analyzed by immunosequencing. In the paper's pipeline: TCRs in the repertoires were matched against a reference library of SARS-CoV-2-specific TCRs that had been generated with the MIRA antigen-specificity platform. Breadth was defined as the fraction of unique TCRs that were SARS-CoV-2-associated, and depth was defined as the fraction of total T cells that were SARS-CoV-2-associated. Using the MIRA data, each spike-specific TCR was mapped to the spike region that the TCR reacts to and placed in a CD4 or CD8 class. Log10-transformed breadth and depth values were compared by one-way ANOVA with Sidak's multiple comparisons tests. What TCRdb holds here is the immuneACCESS table cut down to in-frame rearrangements. Part of the clones is not present; checked against another copy, under half of the missing clones reflect an unresolved V gene, and the others are unexplained. The DNA gave D and trimming, while V, J and clone size come from that table. Counted in this sample were approximately 150,000 clones; approximately 89% of them appeared once. In total, the top ten clones hold over 1% of the sample.

The sequence joins TRBV12-3 or TRBV12-4 to TRBJ2-5, and TRBD1 matches 9 of the central bases. The sequenced sample was peripheral blood, obtained 28 days after the second AZD1222 dose. The receptor was isolated from an adult who received the AZD1222 COVID-19 vaccine. The bases are TGTGCCAGCAGTTCGGGACAGGGCTTTTGGCAGTACTTC. This gives the protein CASSSGQGFWQYF.